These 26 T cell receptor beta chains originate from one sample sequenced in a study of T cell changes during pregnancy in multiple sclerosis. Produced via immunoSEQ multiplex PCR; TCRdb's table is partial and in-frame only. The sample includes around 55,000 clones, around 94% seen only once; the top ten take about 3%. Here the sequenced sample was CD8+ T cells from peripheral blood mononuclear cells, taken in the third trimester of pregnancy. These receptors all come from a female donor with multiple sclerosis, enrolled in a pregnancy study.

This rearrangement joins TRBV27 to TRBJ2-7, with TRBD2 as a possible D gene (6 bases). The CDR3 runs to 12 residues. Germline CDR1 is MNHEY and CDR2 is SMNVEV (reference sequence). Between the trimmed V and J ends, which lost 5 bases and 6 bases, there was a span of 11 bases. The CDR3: CASSLVGGEQYF. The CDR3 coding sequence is TGTGCCAGCAGTCTCGTCGGGGGCGAGCAGTACTTC.

CDR3 DNA: TGTGCCAGCAGTCAACAGGGGGCGAACACTGAAGCTTTCTTT. This gives the protein CASSQQGANTEAFF. The gene calls are TRBV27 and TRBJ1-1, with TRBD1 matching over 9 bases. The germline V gene has CDR1 MNHEY and CDR2 SMNVEV (reference sequence). The CDR3 totals 14 residues. The trim removed 5 bases at V and 1 base at J, leaving 2 bases unmatched.

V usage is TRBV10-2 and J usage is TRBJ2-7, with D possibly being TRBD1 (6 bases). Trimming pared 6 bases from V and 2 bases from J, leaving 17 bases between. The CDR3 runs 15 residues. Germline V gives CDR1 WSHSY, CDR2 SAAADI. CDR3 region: CASSPTGKSTYEQYF. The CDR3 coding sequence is TGCGCCAGCAGCCCAACAGGGAAAAGTACCTACGAGCAGTACTTC.

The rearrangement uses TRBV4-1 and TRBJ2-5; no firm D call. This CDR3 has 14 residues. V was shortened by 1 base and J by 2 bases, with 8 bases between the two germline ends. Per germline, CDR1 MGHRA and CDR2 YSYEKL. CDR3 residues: CASSQVAEQETQYF. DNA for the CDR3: TGCGCCAGCAGCCAAGTGGCAGAACAAGAGACCCAGTACTTC.

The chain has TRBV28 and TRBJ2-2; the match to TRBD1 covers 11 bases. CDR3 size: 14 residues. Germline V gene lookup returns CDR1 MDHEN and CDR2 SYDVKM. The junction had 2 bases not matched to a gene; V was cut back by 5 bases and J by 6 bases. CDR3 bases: TGTGCCAGCAGTCCGGACAGGGGGCCCGGGGAGCTGTTTTTT. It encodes CASSPDRGPGELFF.

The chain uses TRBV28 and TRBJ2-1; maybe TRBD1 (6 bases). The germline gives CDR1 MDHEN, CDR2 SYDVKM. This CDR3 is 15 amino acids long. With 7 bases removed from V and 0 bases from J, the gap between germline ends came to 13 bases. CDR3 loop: CASMPTGISYNEQFF. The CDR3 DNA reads TGTGCCAGCATGCCTACAGGGATCTCCTACAATGAGCAGTTCTTC.

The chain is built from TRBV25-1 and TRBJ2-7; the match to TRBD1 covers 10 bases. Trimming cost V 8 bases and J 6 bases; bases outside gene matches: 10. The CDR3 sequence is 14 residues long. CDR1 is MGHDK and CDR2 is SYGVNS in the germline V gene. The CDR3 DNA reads TGTGCCAGCTCATACCGGGACAGGGGATGCGAGCAGTACTTC. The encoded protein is CASSYRDRGCEQYF.

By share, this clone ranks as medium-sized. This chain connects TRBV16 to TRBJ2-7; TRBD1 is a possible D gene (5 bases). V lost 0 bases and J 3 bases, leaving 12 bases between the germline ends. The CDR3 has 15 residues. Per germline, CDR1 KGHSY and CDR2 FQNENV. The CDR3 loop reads CASSQSGQFFYEQYF. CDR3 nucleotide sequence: TGTGCCAGCAGCCAATCGGGGCAGTTCTTCTACGAGCAGTACTTC. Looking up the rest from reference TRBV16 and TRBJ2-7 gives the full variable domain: GEEVAQTPKHLVRGEGQKAKLYCAPIKGHSYVFWYQQVLKNEFKFLISFQNENVFDETGMPKERFSAKCLPNSPCSLEIQATKLEDSAVYFCASSQSGQFFYEQYFGPGTRLTVT.

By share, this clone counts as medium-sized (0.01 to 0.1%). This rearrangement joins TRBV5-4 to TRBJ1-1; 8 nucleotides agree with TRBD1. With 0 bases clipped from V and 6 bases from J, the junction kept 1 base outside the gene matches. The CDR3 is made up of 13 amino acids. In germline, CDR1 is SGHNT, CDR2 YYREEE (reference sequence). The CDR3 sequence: CASSLARGPEAFF. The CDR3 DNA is TGTGCCAGCAGCTTGGCCAGGGGGCCTGAAGCTTTCTTT.

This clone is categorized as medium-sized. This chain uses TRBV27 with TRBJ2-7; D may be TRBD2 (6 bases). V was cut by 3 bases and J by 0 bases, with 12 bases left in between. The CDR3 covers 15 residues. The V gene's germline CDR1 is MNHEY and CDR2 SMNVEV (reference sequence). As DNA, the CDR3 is TGTGCCAGCAGTTTTGGAGGGCCAAGCTCCTACGAGCAGTACTTC. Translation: CASSFGGPSSYEQYF.

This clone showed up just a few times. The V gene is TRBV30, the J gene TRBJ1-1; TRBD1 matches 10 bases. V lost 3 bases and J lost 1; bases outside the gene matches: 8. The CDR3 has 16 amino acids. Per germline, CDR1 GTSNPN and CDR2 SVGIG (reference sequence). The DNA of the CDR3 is TGTGCCTGGAGGGGGGACAGGGGACGGAGGAACACTGAAGCTTTCTTT. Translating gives CAWRGDRGRRNTEAFF.

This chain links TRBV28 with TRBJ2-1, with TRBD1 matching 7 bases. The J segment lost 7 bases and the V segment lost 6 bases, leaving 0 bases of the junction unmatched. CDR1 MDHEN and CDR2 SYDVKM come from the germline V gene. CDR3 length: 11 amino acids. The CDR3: CASSRGNEQFF. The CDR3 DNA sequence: TGTGCCAGCAGCAGGGGGAATGAGCAGTTCTTC.

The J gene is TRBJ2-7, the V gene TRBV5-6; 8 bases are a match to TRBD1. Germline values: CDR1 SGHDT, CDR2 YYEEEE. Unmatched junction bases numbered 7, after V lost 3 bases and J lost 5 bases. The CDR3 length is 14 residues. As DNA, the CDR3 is TGTGCCAGCAGCTCGGACAGGGCCGTCCACGAGCAGTACTTC. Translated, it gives CASSSDRAVHEQYF.

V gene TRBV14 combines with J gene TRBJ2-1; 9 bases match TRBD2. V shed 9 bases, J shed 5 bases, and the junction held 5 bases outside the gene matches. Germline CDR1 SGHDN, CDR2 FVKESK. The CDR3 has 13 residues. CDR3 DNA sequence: TGTGCCAGTCGACTAGCGGAAGACAATGAGCAGTTCTTC. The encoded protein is CASRLAEDNEQFF.

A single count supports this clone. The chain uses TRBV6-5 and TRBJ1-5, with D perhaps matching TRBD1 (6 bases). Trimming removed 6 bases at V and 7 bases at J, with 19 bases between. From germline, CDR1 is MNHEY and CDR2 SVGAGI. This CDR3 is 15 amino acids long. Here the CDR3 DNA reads TGTGCCAGCAGCCCGTGGGGGGGGCCAGGGCAGCCCCAGCATTTT. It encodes CASSPWGGPGQPQHF.

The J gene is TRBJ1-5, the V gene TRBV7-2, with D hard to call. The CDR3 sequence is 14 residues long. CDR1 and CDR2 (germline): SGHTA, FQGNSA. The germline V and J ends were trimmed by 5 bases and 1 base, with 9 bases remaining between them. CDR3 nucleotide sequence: TGTGCCAGCAGCCAAACCTACAGCAATCAGCCCCAGCATTTT. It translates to CASSQTYSNQPQHF.

The CDR3 DNA follows: TGTGCCAGCAGCGAGGGACTAGCGGTTTACGAGCAGTACTTC. Amino acid sequence: CASSEGLAVYEQYF. The rearrangement uses TRBV5-6 and TRBJ2-7; TRBD2 agrees at 11 bases. CDR3 length equals 14 residues. V dropped 4 bases and J dropped 4; count of bases not matched to a gene: 4. Per the germline V gene, CDR1 is SGHDT and CDR2 is YYEEEE. The whole variable domain, remainder taken from reference TRBV5-6 and TRBJ2-7, is DAGVTQSPTHLIKTRGQQVTLRCSPKSGHDTVSWYQQALGQGPQFIFQYYEEEERQRGNFPDRFSGHQFPNYSSELNVNALLLGDSALYLCASSEGLAVYEQYFGPGTRLTVT.

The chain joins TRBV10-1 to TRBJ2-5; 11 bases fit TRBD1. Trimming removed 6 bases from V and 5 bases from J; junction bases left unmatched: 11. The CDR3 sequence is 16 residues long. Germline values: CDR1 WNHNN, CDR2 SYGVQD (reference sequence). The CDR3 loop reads CASSPGQGAPQETQYF. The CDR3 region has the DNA TGCGCCAGCAGCCCCGGACAGGGGGCCCCCCAGGAGACCCAGTACTTC.

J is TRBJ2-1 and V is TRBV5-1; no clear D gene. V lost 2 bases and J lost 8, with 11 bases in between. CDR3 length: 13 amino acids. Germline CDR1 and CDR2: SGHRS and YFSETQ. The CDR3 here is CASSFGQSDEQFF. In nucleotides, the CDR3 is TGCGCCAGCAGCTTCGGCCAAAGCGATGAGCAGTTCTTC.

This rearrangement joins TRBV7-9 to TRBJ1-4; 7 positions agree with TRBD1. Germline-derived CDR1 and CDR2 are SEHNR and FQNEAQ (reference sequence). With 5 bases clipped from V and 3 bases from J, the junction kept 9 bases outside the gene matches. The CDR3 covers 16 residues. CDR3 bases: TGTGCCAGCAGCCTTAGTCTGGGACAGCCTAATGAAAAACTGTTTTTT. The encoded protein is CASSLSLGQPNEKLFF.

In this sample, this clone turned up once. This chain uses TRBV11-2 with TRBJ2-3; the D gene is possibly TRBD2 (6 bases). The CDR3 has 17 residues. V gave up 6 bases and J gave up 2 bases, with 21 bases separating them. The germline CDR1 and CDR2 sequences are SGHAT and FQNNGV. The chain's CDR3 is CASSQHKGGIDTDTQYF. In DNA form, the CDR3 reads TGTGCCAGCAGTCAACACAAGGGCGGGATTGACACAGATACGCAGTATTTT.

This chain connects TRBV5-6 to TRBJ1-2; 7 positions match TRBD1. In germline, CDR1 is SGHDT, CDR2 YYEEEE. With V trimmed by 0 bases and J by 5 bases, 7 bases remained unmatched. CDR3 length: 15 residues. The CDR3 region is CASSLGRGSQYGYTF. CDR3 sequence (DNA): TGTGCCAGCAGCTTGGGCAGGGGGAGTCAGTATGGCTACACCTTC.

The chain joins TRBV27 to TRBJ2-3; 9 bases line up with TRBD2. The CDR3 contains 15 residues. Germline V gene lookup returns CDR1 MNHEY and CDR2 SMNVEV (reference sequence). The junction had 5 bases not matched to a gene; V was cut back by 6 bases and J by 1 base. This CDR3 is CASRVAGEGTDTQYF. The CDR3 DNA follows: TGTGCCAGCAGGGTAGCGGGAGAAGGCACAGATACGCAGTATTTT.

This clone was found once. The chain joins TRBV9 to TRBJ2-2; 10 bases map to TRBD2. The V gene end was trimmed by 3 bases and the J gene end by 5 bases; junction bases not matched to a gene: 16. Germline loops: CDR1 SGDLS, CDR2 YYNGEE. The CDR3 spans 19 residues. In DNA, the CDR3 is TGTGCCAGCAGCGACCATATAAAGAACAGCGGGAGGGAAACCGGGGAGCTGTTTTTT. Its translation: CASSDHIKNSGRETGELFF.

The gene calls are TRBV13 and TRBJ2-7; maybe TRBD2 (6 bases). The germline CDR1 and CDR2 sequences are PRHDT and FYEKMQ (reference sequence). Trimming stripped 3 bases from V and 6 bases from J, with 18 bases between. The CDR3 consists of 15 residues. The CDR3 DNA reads TGTGCCAGCAGCTTCGTGGGGGGTGGTTTGATCGAGCAGTACTTC. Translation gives CASSFVGGGLIEQYF.

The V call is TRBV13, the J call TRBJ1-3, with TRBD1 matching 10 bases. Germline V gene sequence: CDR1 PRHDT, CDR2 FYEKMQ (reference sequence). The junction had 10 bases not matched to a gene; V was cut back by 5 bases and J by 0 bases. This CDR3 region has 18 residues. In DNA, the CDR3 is TGTGCCAGCAGCAACCGGGACAGGGGTCTCCCCTCTGGAAACACCATATATTTT. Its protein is CASSNRDRGLPSGNTIYF.